The clone carrying this TCR beta chain was counted a few times. Its antigen is undetermined. The data originate from a study of glioma-infiltrating T cells. Germline CDR1 reads KGHDR; CDR2 reads SFDVKD. Trimming at V came to 3 bases and at J to 6 bases, leaving 10 bases not matched to a gene. The CDR3 runs 15 residues. Study outcomes and limitations: Tissue-blood divergence was below expectation in non-neoplastic patients, above in gliomas. Only very few CDR3 sequences appeared in both tissue and blood.

The iRepertoire nested amplicon-rescue multiplex PCR amplified TCR alpha and beta CDR3s from RNA. For one-step reverse transcription and amplification, about 90-400 ng of tissue mRNA or PBMC total RNA was used. Each CDR3 protein is one row after TCRdb ran MiXCR on the multiplex PCR reads. The data contain about 180,000 distinct CDR3 sequences, more than 35% of them singletons. The source is a human donor with low-grade glioma or glioblastoma, undergoing nonglioma brain surgery, or in good health (not recorded which). This chain links TRBV24-1 with TRBJ2-7; 7 bases are a match to TRBD1. Sequencing used glioma tissue, nonneoplastic brain tissue, or PBMCs (not recorded which). The CDR3 nucleotides read TGTGCCACCAGTGATATCGTTGGGACAGTTGTCGAGCAGTACTTC. It is translated as CATSDIVGTVVEQYF.